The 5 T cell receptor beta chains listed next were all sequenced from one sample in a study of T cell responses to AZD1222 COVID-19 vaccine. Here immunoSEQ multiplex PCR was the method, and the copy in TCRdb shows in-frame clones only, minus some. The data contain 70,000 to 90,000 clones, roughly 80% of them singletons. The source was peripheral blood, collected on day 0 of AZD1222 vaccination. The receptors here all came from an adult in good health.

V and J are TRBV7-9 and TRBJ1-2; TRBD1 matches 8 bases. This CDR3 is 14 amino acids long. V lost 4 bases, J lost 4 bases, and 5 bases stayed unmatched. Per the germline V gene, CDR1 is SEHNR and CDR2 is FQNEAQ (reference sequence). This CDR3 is CASSSPTGVYGYTF. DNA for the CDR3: TGTGCCAGCAGCTCGCCGACAGGGGTCTATGGCTACACCTTC.

The CDR3 sequence: CASSPGTSGTHEQFF. The CDR3 nucleotides are TGTGCCAGCTCACCTGGGACTAGCGGGACGCATGAGCAGTTCTTC. The chain joins TRBV18 to TRBJ2-1; 13 positions agree with TRBD2. CDR3 length: 15 residues. With 3 bases clipped from V and 8 bases from J, the junction kept 4 bases outside the gene matches. CDR1 is KGHSH and CDR2 is LQKENI in the germline V gene.

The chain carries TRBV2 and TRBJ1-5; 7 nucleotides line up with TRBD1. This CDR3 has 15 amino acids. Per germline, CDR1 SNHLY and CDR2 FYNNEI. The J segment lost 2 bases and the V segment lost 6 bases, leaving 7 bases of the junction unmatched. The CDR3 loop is CASSQGQSGNQPQHF. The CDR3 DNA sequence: TGTGCCAGCAGCCAGGGACAGAGTGGCAATCAGCCCCAGCATTTT.

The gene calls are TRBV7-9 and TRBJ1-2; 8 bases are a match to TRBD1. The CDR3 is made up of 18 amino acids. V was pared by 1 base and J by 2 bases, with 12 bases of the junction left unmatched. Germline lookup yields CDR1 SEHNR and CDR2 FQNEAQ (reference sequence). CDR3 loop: CASSLGQGQGGENYGYTF. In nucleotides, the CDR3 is TGTGCCAGCAGCTTAGGGCAAGGACAGGGCGGGGAAAACTATGGCTACACCTTC.

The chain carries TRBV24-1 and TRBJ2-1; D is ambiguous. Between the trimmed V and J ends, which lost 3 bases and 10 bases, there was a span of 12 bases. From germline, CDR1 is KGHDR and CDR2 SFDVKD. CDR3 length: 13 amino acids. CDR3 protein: CATSDPDRVEQFF. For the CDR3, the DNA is TGTGCCACCAGTGATCCGGACCGAGTAGAGCAGTTCTTC.